Each of the 3 T cell receptor beta chains below was sequenced from the same sample in a study of OX40 agonist ivuxolimab in advanced cancers. Using immunoSEQ multiplex PCR, the repertoire was profiled, and TCRdb retains in-frame clones only, with some absent. The table lists more than 9,000 clones, less than 90% of them singletons. The material was CD4+ or CD8+ T cells sorted from blood, obtained in a trial of the OX40 agonist ivuxolimab. The receptors shown here come from an adult with an advanced solid tumor such as melanoma, head and neck, liver or kidney cancer.

The J gene is TRBJ1-5, the V gene TRBV4-2; perhaps TRBD1 as D (6 bases). Germline V gene lookup returns CDR1 LGHNA and CDR2 YNFKEQ. With 5 bases removed from V and 4 bases from J, the gap between germline ends came to 15 bases. CDR3 length equals 15 residues. The CDR3 sequence: CASSSTGLGNQPQHF. The CDR3 region has the DNA TGTGCCAGCAGCTCAACAGGGCTCGGAAATCAGCCCCAGCATTTT.

The V and J genes are TRBV19 and TRBJ2-2; perhaps TRBD1 as D (5 bases). V lost 7 bases to trimming and J lost 10 bases, with 10 bases between them. The CDR3 extends over 11 amino acids. Germline V gene lookup returns CDR1 LNHDA and CDR2 SQIVND (reference sequence). For the CDR3, the DNA is TGTGCCAGTAACTCAGGGATGGAGCTGTTTTTT. As protein: CASNSGMELFF.

This rearrangement joins TRBV4-2 to TRBJ1-5; tentative D call: TRBD1 (5 bases). V lost 1 base and J 4 bases, leaving 8 bases between the germline ends. Germline assignment: CDR1 LGHNA and CDR2 YNFKEQ. CDR3 size: 14 residues. CDR3 sequence: CASSQGRGNQPQHF. DNA for the CDR3: TGTGCCAGCAGCCAAGGGAGGGGAAATCAGCCCCAGCATTTT.